The 15 T cell receptor beta chains in this list originate from one sample, sequenced in a study of beta chain features in type 1 diabetes. Expressed TCRB transcripts were sequenced because the entire RNA isolate underwent reverse transcription. The method was immunoSEQ multiplex PCR; TCRdb's version includes in-frame clones alone and lacks a portion of them. This sample has over 40,000 clones; 51% occur once, and the top ten carry 2% to 2.5%. Sequenced sample: Tregs from blood. Receptor source: a woman in her late teens or twenties in good health.

The V gene is TRBV2, the J gene TRBJ2-7, with 7 nucleotides matching TRBD2. Germline V gene data show CDR1 as SNHLY and CDR2 as FYNNEI. Losses at the gene ends were 4 bases for V and 5 bases for J; bases not matched to a gene: 8. The CDR3 has 14 amino acids. The CDR3 DNA follows: TGTGCCAGCAGTGCCCGGGGAGGGGTGGACGAGCAGTACTTC. Protein sequence: CASSARGGVDEQYF.

The chain combines TRBV28 with TRBJ1-5; TRBD1 aligns across 8 bases. The CDR3 covers 16 residues. Per germline, CDR1 MDHEN and CDR2 SYDVKM. The trim removed 5 bases at V and 3 bases at J, leaving 9 bases unmatched. The CDR3 nucleotides are TGTGCCAGCAGTCGCCCGAGGGACAGGTACAATCAGCCCCAGCATTTT. Translating gives CASSRPRDRYNQPQHF.

The chain has TRBV28 and TRBJ2-3; the match to TRBD2 covers 15 bases. The V and J ends lost 8 bases and 1 base, in that order; junction bases with no gene match: 10. From germline, CDR1 is MDHEN and CDR2 SYDVKM. The CDR3 is 18 amino acids. The CDR3 DNA reads TGTGCCAGCTCCTCCGGGACTAGCGGGAGGCGGGGCACAGATACGCAGTATTTT. Encoded protein: CASSSGTSGRRGTDTQYF.

This clone was seen more than once but under ten times. The J gene is TRBJ1-1, the V gene TRBV6-1; tentative D call: TRBD1 (5 bases). The CDR3 totals 15 residues. V lost 7 bases to trimming and J lost 1 base, with 16 bases between them. Germline CDR1 is MNHNS and CDR2 is SASEGT. The CDR3 region is CASTRAGGTNTEAFF. The CDR3 DNA reads as TGTGCCAGCACCCGGGCCGGGGGAACGAACACTGAAGCTTTCTTT.

The V call is TRBV6-5, the J call TRBJ2-7, with 8 positions matching TRBD2. V shed 0 bases and J 9 bases; nucleotides not matched to a gene: 13. CDR3 length equals 16 residues. Germline V gene data show CDR1 as MNHEY and CDR2 as SVGAGI. CDR3 amino acids: CASSYSTRSSGSPQYF. In DNA form, the CDR3 reads TGTGCCAGCAGTTACTCGACCCGATCTAGCGGGTCCCCGCAGTACTTC.

In its sample, this clone is medium-sized. This chain joins TRBV19 and TRBJ2-3; D may be TRBD2 (6 bases). V lost 8 bases and J lost 1, with 16 bases in between. The CDR3 consists of 15 residues. Per the germline V gene, CDR1 is LNHDA and CDR2 is SQIVND (reference sequence). CDR3 region: CASQGTSTGTDTQYF. CDR3 nucleotide sequence: TGTGCCAGTCAAGGGACTTCCACCGGCACAGATACGCAGTATTTT.

V gene TRBV5-1 combines with J gene TRBJ2-7; 9 nucleotides line up with TRBD2. Germline CDR1 reads SGHRS; CDR2 reads YFSETQ. This CDR3 has 16 amino acids. The trim removed 0 bases at V and 1 base at J, leaving 5 bases unmatched. The CDR3, as DNA: TGCGCCAGCAGCTTGGTCGGCGGGAGGGCGTCCTACGAGCAGTACTTC. Its protein product is CASSLVGGRASYEQYF.

This chain joins TRBV7-8 and TRBJ2-5; D is unresolved. V lost 5 bases and J 1 base, leaving 11 bases between the germline ends. The CDR3 extends over 14 amino acids. Germline V CDR1 and CDR2: SGHVS, FQNEAQ. The chain's CDR3 is CASSLQLLQETQYF. CDR3 coding DNA: TGTGCCAGCAGCCTACAGCTACTCCAAGAGACCCAGTACTTC.

This clone was counted a few times. The chain recombines TRBV7-2 with TRBJ2-2, with D unclear. From germline, CDR1 is SGHTA and CDR2 FQGNSA. V was cut by 3 bases and J by 5 bases, with 10 bases left in between. CDR3 length: 14 amino acids. This CDR3 reads CASSFSTTTGELFF. DNA of the CDR3: TGTGCCAGCAGCTTCTCTACGACAACCGGGGAGCTGTTTTTT.

V usage is TRBV5-1 and J usage is TRBJ2-2; 12 nucleotides line up with TRBD2. This CDR3 is built from 17 residues. The V segment lost 3 bases and the J segment 4 bases; nucleotides outside the gene matches: 7. Germline V gene data show CDR1 as SGHRS and CDR2 as YFSETQ. Here the CDR3 reads CASSWRTSGISTGELFF. Written as DNA, the CDR3 is TGCGCCAGCAGCTGGAGGACTAGCGGGATCAGCACCGGGGAGCTGTTTTTT. Combining the CDR3 with reference TRBV5-1 and TRBJ2-2 gives the whole variable domain KAGVTQTPRYLIKTRGQQVTLSCSPISGHRSVSWYQQTPGQGLQFLFEYFSETQRNKGNFPGRFSGRQFSNSRSEMNVSTLELGDSALYLCASSWRTSGISTGELFFGEGSRLTVL.

J is TRBJ2-1 and V is TRBV19; D is perhaps TRBD1 (5 bases). Trimming removed 6 bases at V and 4 bases at J, with 10 bases between. The germline V gene encodes CDR1 LNHDA and CDR2 SQIVND (reference sequence). This CDR3 is 13 amino acids long. Written as DNA, the CDR3 is TGTGCCAGTAGGGCAGGGCCTTACAATGAGCAGTTCTTC. This translates into CASRAGPYNEQFF.

The chain employs TRBV27 and TRBJ1-2, with TRBD1 matching 10 bases. The CDR3 sequence is 15 residues long. CDR1 and CDR2 (germline): MNHEY, SMNVEV (reference sequence). V shed 4 bases and J 8 bases; nucleotides not matched to a gene: 10. The CDR3, as DNA: TGTGCCAGCAGTTCTCCGGGACAGGGGAGCGGGGGCTACACCTTC. Translating it yields CASSSPGQGSGGYTF.

This chain links TRBV7-9 with TRBJ2-5, with 9 bases matching TRBD2. This CDR3 contains 15 residues. Trimming cost V 2 bases and J 8 bases; bases outside gene matches: 9. In germline, CDR1 is SEHNR, CDR2 FQNEAQ (reference sequence). The CDR3 region has the DNA TGTGCCAGCAGCTTAATGCTAGCGGGGTCCTCTACCCAGTACTTC. Translating gives CASSLMLAGSSTQYF.

The V and J genes are TRBV18 and TRBJ2-7; 14 nucleotides match TRBD2. There are 15 residues in the CDR3. Germline loops: CDR1 KGHSH, CDR2 LQKENI. The J segment lost 3 bases and the V segment lost 3 bases, leaving 1 base of the junction unmatched. Here the CDR3 reads CASSPGLAGVYEQYF. Written as DNA, the CDR3 is TGTGCCAGCTCACCGGGACTAGCGGGAGTCTACGAGCAGTACTTC.

The chain joins TRBV15 to TRBJ2-1; D is ambiguous. This CDR3 comprises 15 residues. The ends were cut back, 1 base at V and 3 bases at J, with 10 bases in the middle. Germline V CDR1 and CDR2: LNHNV, YYDKDF (reference sequence). The CDR3 region has the DNA TGTGCCACCAGCAGAGGAGGCTCGGGCTACAATGAGCAGTTCTTC. It translates to CATSRGGSGYNEQFF.